This T cell receptor (beta chain) is from a study of T cell changes during pregnancy in multiple sclerosis. CDR1 is SGHTS, CDR2 YDEGEE, per germline. Between the trimmed V and J ends, which lost 0 bases and 6 bases, there was a span of 12 bases. This CDR3 region has 15 residues. The table came from immunoSEQ multiplex PCR; TCRdb's copy has only in-frame clones and leaves some out. The table has tens of thousands of clones, nearly 95% seen once. The sequenced sample was peripheral blood, obtained in the second trimester of pregnancy. The V and J genes are TRBV5-8 and TRBJ1-4; no definite D call. This clonotype originated in a female donor in good health, enrolled as a control in a pregnancy study. The CDR3 reads CASSLGYRRDEKLFF. In nucleotides, the CDR3 is TGTGCCAGCAGCTTGGGTTACAGAAGAGATGAAAAACTGTTTTTT.